The entry that follows covers one T cell receptor beta chain sequence. Its antigen is not identified. The entry originates in a study of cytomegalovirus exposure and HLA in healthy donors. General study findings and limits: HLA alleles were associated with 15,000 to 20,000 TCR beta sequences in a later analysis at 0.05 false discovery rate.

The CDR3 consists of 15 residues. CDR1 is MNHNS and CDR2 is SASEGT in the germline V gene. Trimming removed 4 bases from V and 4 bases from J, with 16 bases in between. In the PCR, 60 Vbeta and 13 Jbeta primers were used. Libraries were prepared by immunoSEQ multiplex PCR; TCRdb keeps only in-frame clonotypes and omits some of them. In the table there are roughly 200,000 clones, approximately 86% of which are singletons. The chain recombines TRBV6-1 with TRBJ1-2, with D maybe TRBD1 (6 bases). The sequencing input was PBMCs. This TCR was recovered from a woman in her 30s in good health and CMV-seronegative. The CDR3 loop reads CASSGQADSIYGYTF. CDR3 nucleotides: TGTGCCAGCAGTGGACAAGCGGACAGTATCTATGGCTACACCTTC.